The entry below gives a single T cell receptor (beta chain) sequence along with its context. Its antigen is still unknown. This specimen comes from a study of cytomegalovirus exposure and HLA in healthy donors. At the level of the study: An early release of data contained some 80 million unique TCRs, which came from HLA-typed donors. Findings and limits, study-wide: TCR beta V segments were, for the most part, productive about 87% or about 30% of the time in an earlier analysis. When analyzed later, the rates of TCR association showed variation by HLA locus, with DRB1 the most and HLA-C the fewest. HLA allele associations emerged for 16,951 TCR beta sequences in a later analysis, at 0.05 false discovery rate.

The PCR employed 60 Vbeta primers together with 13 Jbeta primers. The assay was immunoSEQ multiplex PCR, and TCRdb's table has in-frame clones only and misses some. In all, the sample yields more than 90,000 clones. The receptor's source is a man in his forties in good health and CMV-seropositive. The sequenced sample consisted of PBMCs.

CDR3 nucleotide sequence: TGTGCCAGCAGCTTTGACAGGGTGACCGGGGAGCTGTTTTTT. Amino acid sequence: CASSFDRVTGELFF. The chain joins TRBV5-4 to TRBJ2-2; 7 bases agree with TRBD1. There are 14 residues in the CDR3. Trimming at V came to 2 bases and at J to 5 bases, leaving 3 bases not matched to a gene. The germline V gene encodes CDR1 SGHNT and CDR2 YYREEE (reference sequence).